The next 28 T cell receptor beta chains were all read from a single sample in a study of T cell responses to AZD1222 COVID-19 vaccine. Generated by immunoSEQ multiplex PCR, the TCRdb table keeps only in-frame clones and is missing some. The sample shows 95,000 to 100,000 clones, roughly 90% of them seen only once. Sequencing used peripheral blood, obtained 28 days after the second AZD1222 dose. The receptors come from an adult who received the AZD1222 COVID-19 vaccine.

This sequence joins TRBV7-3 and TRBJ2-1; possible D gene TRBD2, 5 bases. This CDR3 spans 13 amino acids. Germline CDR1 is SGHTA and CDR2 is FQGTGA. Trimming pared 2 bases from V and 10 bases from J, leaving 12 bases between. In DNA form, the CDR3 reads TGTGCCAGCAGCTTAGACCGGGGTTCGGAGCAGTTCTTC. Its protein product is CASSLDRGSEQFF.

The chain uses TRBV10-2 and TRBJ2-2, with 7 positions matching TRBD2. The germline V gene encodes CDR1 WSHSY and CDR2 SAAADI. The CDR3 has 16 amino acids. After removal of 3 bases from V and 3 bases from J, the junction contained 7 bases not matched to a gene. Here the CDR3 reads CASSDLLAIDTGELFF. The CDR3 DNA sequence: TGCGCCAGCAGTGATTTACTAGCGATAGACACCGGGGAGCTGTTTTTT.

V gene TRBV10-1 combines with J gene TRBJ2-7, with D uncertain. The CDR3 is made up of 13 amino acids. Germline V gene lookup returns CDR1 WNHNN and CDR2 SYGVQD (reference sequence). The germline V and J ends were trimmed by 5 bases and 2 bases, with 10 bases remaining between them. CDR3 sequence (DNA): TGCGCCAGCAGTTCTGACACCACCTACGAGCAGTACTTC. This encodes CASSSDTTYEQYF.

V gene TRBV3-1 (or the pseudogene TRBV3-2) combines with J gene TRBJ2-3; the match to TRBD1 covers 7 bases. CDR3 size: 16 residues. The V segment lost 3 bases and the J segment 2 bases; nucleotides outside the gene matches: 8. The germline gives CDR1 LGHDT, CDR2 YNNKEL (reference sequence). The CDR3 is CASSQYRDSYTDTQYF. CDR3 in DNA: TGTGCCAGCAGCCAGTACCGGGACAGTTACACAGATACGCAGTATTTT.

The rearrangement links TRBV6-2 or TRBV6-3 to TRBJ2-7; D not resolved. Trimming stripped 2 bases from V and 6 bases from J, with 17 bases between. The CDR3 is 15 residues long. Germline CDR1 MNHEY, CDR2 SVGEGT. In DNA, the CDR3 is TGTGCCAGCAGTTACGTACGGAATCTAAGAGGCGAGCAGTACTTC. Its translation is CASSYVRNLRGEQYF.

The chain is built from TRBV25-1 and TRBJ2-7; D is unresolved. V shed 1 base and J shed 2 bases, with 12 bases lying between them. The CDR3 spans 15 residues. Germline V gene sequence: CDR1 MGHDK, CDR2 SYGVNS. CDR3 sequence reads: CASSESELFTYEQYF. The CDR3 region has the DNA TGTGCCAGCAGTGAATCGGAACTCTTCACCTACGAGCAGTACTTC.

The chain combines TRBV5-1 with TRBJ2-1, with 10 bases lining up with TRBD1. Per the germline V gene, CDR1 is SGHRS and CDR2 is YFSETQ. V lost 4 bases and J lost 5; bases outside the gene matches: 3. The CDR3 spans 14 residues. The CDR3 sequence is CASSGTGADNEQFF. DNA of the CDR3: TGCGCCAGCAGCGGGACAGGGGCGGACAATGAGCAGTTCTTC.

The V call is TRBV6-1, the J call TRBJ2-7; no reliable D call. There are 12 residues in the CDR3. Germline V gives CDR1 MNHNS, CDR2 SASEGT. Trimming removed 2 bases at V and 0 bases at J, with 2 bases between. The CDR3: CASSESSYEQYF. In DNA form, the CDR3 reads TGTGCCAGCAGTGAAAGCTCCTACGAGCAGTACTTC.

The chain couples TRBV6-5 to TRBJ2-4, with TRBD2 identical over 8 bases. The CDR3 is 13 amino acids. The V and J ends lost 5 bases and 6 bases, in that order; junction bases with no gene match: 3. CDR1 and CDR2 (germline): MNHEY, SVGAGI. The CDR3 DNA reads TGTGCCAGCAGTCGTGGACTAGCAAACATTCAGTACTTC. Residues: CASSRGLANIQYF.

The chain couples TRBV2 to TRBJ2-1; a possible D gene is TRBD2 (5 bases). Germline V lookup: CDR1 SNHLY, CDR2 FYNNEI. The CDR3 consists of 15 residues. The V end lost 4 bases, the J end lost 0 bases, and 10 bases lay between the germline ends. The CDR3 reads CASSAGRASYNEQFF. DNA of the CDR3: TGTGCCAGCAGTGCCGGGCGGGCCTCCTACAATGAGCAGTTCTTC.

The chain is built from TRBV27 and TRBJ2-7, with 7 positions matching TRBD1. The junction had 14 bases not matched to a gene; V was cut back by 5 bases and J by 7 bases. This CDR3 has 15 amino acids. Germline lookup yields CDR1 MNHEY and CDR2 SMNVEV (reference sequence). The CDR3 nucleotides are TGTGCCAGCAGTGGCACGACAGGGACAAGGGGGGAGCAGTACTTC. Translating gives CASSGTTGTRGEQYF.

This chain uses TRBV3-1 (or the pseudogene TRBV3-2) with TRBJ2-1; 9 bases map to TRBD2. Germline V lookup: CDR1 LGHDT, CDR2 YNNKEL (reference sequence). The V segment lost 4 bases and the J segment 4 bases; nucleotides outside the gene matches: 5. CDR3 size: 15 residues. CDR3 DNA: TGTGCCAGCAGCCCTGCTAGCGGGATATACAATGAGCAGTTCTTC. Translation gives CASSPASGIYNEQFF.

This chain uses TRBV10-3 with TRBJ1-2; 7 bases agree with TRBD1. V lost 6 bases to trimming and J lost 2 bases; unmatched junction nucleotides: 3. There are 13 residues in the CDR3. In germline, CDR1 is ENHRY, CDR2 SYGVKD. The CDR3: CAISATGNYGYTF. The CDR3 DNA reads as TGTGCCATCAGCGCGACAGGGAACTATGGCTACACCTTC.

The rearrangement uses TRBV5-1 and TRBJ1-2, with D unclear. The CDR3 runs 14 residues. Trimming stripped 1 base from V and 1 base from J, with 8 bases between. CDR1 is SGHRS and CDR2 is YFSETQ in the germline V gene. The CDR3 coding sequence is TGCGCCAGCAGCTTGACAACGATTAACTATGGCTACACCTTC. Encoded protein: CASSLTTINYGYTF.

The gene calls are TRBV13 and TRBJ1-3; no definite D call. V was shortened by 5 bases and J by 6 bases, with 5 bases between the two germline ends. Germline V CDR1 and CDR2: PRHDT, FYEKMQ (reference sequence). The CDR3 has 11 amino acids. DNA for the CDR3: TGTGCCAGCAGCCGAGAAAACACCATATATTTT. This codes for CASSRENTIYF.

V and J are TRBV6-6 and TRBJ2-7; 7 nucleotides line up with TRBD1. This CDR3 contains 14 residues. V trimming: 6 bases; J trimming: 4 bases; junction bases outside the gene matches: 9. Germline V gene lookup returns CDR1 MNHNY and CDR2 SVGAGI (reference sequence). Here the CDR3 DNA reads TGTGCCAGCAGGACGCCGGGACAGCCTTACGAGCAGTACTTC. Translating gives CASRTPGQPYEQYF.

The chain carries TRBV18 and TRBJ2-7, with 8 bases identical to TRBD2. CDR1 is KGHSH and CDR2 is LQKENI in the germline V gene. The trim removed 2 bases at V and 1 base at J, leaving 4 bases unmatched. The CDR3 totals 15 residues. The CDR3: CASSPGRLASYEQYF. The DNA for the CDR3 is TGTGCCAGCTCACCAGGCAGACTAGCGTCCTACGAGCAGTACTTC.

The CDR3 loop is CSVPPQRGTEAFF. The DNA of the CDR3 is TGCAGCGTCCCCCCCCAGAGGGGGACTGAAGCTTTCTTT. V gene TRBV29-1 combines with J gene TRBJ1-1; D might be TRBD1 (6 bases). CDR3 length: 13 amino acids. Germline V gene lookup returns CDR1 SQVTM and CDR2 ANQGSEA. Trimming shortened V by 6 bases and J by 5 bases, and 16 bases separated the two germline ends.

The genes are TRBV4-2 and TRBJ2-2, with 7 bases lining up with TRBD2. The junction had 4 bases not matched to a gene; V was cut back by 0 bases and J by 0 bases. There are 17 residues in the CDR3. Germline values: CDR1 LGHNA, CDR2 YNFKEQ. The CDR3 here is CASSQDSLAANTGELFF. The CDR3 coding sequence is TGTGCCAGCAGCCAAGACAGTCTAGCGGCGAACACCGGGGAGCTGTTTTTT.

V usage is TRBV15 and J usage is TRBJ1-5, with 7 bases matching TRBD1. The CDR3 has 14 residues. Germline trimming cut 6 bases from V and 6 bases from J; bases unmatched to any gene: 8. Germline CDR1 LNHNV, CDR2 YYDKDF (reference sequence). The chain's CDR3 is CATRYDRVSQPQHF. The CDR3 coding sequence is TGTGCCACCAGGTACGACAGGGTGAGTCAGCCCCAGCATTTT.

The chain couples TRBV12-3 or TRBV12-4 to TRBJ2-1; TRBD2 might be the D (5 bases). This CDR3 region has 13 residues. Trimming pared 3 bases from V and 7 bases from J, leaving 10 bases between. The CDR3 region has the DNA TGTGCCAGCAGTTTTAGCGAGGCAAATGAGCAGTTCTTC. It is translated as CASSFSEANEQFF.

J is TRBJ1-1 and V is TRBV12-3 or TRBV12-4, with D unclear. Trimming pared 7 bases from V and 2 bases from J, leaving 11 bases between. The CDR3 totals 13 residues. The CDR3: CASTSTHNTEAFF. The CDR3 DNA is TGTGCCAGCACCTCGACACATAACACTGAAGCTTTCTTT.

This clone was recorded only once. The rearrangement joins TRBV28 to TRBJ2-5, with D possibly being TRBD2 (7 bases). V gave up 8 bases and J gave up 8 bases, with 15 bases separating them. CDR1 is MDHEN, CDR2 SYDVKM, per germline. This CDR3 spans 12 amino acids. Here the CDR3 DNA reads TGTGCCAGCCGGGGGGCCATATTTACCCAGTACTTC. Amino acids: CASRGAIFTQYF.

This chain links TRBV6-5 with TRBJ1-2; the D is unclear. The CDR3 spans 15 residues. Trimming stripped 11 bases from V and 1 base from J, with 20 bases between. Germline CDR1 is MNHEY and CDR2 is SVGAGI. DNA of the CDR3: TGTGCCGAAAGTTACGACGCCACCGATAACTATGGCTACACCTTC. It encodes CAESYDATDNYGYTF.

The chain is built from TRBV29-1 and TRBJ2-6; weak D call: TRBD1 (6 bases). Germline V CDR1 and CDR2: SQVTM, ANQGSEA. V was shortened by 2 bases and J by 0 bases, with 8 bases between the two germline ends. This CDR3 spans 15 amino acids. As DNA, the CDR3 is TGCAGCGTTGAAAGGGGGAGCTCTGGGGCCAACGTCCTGACTTTC. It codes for CSVERGSSGANVLTF.

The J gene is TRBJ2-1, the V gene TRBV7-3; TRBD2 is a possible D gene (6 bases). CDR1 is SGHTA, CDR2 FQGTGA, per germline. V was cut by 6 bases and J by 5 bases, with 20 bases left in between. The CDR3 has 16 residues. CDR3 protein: CASSKLAGSVNNEQFF. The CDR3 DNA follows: TGTGCCAGCAGTAAACTAGCAGGATCGGTCAACAATGAGCAGTTCTTC.

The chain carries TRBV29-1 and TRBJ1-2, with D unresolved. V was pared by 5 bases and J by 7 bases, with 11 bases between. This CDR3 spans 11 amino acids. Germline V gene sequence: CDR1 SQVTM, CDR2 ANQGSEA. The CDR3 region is CSVTDDIGYTF. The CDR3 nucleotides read TGCAGCGTTACAGACGACATTGGCTACACCTTC.

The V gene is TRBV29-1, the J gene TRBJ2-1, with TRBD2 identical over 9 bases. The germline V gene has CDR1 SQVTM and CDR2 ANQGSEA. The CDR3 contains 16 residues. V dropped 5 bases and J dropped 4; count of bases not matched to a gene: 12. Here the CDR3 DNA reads TGCAGCGTTTCTACCCGACTAGCGGATCAGTACAATGAGCAGTTCTTC. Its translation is CSVSTRLADQYNEQFF.